This TCR beta chain appears in the sequencing data of a study of shared clonotypes between healthy human individuals. TCRdb's table, derived via immunoSEQ multiplex PCR, lists solely in-frame clones and lacks some. Of 2 million or so clones in the sample, roughly 94% were seen once. This CDR3 spans 15 amino acids. Germline lookup yields CDR1 SGHNT and CDR2 YYREEE (reference sequence). V shed 5 bases and J 1 base; nucleotides not matched to a gene: 7. The V and J genes are TRBV5-4 and TRBJ2-5; 8 bases are shared with TRBD2. Sequenced material: naive CD4+ T cells sorted from blood. Subset of the sample: CD45RA+ positively selected. This sequence was found in a man aged 18 to 35 in good health. The CDR3 nucleotides read TGTGCCAGCAGGGTACTAGCGGAGCCCCAAGAGACCCAGTACTTC. It encodes CASRVLAEPQETQYF.